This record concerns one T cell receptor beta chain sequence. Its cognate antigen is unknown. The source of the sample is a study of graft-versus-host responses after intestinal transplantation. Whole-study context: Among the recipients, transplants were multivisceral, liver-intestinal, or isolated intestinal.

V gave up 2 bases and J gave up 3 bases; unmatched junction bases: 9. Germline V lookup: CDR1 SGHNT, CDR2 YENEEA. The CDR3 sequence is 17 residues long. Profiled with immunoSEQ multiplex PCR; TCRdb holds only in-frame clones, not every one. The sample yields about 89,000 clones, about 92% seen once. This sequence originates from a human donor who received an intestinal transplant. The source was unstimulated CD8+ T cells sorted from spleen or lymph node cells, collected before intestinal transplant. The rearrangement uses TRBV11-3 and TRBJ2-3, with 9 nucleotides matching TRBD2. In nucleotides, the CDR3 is TGTGCCAGCAGCTTAAATTTGCGGGGGGGCCTAACAGATACGCAGTATTTT. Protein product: CASSLNLRGGLTDTQYF.